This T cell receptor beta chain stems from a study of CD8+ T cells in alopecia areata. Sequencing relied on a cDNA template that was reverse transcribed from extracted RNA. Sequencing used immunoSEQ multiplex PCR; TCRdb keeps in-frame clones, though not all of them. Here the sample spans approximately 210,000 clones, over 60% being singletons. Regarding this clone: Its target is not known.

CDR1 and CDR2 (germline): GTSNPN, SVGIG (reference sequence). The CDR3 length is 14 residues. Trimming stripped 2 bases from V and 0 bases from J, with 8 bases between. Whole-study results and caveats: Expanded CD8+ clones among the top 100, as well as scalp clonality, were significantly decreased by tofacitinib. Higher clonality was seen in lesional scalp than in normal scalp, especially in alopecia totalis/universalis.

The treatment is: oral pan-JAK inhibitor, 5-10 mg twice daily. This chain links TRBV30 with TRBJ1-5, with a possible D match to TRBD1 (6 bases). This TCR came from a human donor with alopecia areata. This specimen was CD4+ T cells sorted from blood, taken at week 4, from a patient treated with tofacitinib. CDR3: CAWSPDSSNQPQHF. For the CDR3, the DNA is TGTGCCTGGAGTCCGGACAGTAGCAATCAGCCCCAGCATTTT.